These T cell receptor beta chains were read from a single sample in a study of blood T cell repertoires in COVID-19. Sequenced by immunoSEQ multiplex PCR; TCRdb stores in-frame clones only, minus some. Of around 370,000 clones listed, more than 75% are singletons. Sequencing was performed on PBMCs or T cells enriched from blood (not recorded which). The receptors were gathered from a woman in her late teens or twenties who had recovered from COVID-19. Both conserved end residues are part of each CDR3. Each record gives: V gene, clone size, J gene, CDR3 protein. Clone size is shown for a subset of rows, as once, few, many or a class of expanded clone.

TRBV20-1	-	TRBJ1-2	CSASSGARYGYTF
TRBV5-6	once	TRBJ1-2	CASSTRETGIFGYTF
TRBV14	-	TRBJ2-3	CASRDSGASTDTQYF
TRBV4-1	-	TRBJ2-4	CASSQAGGPAKNIQYF
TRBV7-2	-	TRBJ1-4	CASSYGTGEKLFF
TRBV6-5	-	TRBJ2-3	CGGFTDTQYF
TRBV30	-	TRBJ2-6	CAWTRDSSSHSGANVLTF
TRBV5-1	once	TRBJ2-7	CASSTGTGGYEQYF
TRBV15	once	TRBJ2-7	CATRTGGYEQYF
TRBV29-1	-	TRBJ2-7	CSVWSLYEQYF
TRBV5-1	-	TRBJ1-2	CASSPADRRMAGASSYTF
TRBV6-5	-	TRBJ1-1	CASRSGTANTEAFF
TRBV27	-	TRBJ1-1	CASSSTGAIVLSEAFF
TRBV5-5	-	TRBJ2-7	CASSWQGDLGYEQYF
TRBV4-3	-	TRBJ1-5	CASSQEQGPQHF
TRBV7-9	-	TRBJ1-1	CASRNGQGDTEAFF
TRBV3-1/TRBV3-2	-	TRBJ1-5	CASSRQGPSNQPQHF
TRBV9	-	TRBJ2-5	CASSVAGGSRETQYF
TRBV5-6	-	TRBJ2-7	CASSLGRARGEQYF
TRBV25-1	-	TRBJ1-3	CASSARQSSGNTIYF
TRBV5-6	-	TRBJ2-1	CASSPDKSYNEQFF
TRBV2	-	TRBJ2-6	CASSSTGVGANVLTF
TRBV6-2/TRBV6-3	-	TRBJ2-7	CASSRQGTISYEQYF
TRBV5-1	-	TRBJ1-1	CASSLEAGRTEAFF
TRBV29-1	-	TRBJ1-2	CSAVDKDKLYGYTF
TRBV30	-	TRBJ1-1	CAWYRGINTEAFF
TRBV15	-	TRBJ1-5	CATSNRQAQPQHF
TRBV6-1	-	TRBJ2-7	CASSEMGAYEQYF
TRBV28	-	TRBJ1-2	CASSQGGNGYTF
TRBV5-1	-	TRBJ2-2	CASSFTSTGELFF
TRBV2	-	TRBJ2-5	CASSRGLAGDETQYF
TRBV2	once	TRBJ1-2	CASSDGTGIESNYGYTF
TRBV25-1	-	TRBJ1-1	CASSASAGGYYNTEAFF